A selection of T cell receptor beta chains follows, all from one sample in a study of T cell changes during pregnancy in multiple sclerosis. Produced via immunoSEQ multiplex PCR; TCRdb's table is partial and in-frame only. The table has more than 85,000 clones, approximately 95% seen once. Sequencing was performed on peripheral blood, taken after pregnancy. These receptors originate from a female donor in good health, enrolled as a control in a pregnancy study. CDR3s include the opening cysteine and the closing phenylalanine or tryptophan. D genes are given only for firm matches. Size is stated for part of the rows, as once, few or many counts, or as a class when the clone is expanded.

NA NA TRBJ1-2 TRBV5-1 CASSRDTGYGYTF TGCGCCAGCAGTCGGGACACTGGCTATGGCTACACCTTC
TRBD2 NA TRBJ2-7 TRBV18 CASSPSVTGTSAEQYF TGTGCCAGCTCACCTTCGGTCACCGGGACTAGCGCCGAGCAGTACTTC
NA few TRBJ1-1 TRBV2 CASDPGNTEAFF TGTGCCAGCGACCCGGGTAACACTGAAGCTTTCTTT
TRBD1 once TRBJ1-1 TRBV27 CASVEGQGIFNGRNTEAFF TGTGCCAGCGTCGAGGGACAGGGGATTTTTAATGGTCGAAACACTGAAGCTTTCTTT
TRBD1 NA TRBJ2-5 TRBV9 CASSKDRGPQETQYF TGTGCCAGCAGCAAGGACAGGGGGCCCCAAGAGACCCAGTACTTC
TRBD1 NA TRBJ1-5 TRBV28 CASSLARTGARQPQHF TGTGCCAGCAGTTTAGCAAGGACAGGGGCGAGGCAGCCCCAGCATTTT
TRBD2 NA TRBJ2-5 TRBV4-2 CASSQVPAGGETQYF TGTGCCAGCAGCCAAGTCCCAGCGGGAGGAGAGACCCAGTACTTC
TRBD2 NA TRBJ2-1 TRBV28 CASSSLAGGVDEQFF TGTGCCAGCAGTTCATTAGCGGGAGGGGTTGACGAGCAGTTCTTC
TRBD2 NA TRBJ2-3 TRBV28 CASRSSRGGGSTDTQYF TGTGCCAGCAGATCCTCCCGGGGGGGCGGGAGCACAGATACGCAGTATTTT
TRBD1 NA TRBJ1-5 TRBV28 CASSRGGASNQPQHF TGTGCCAGCAGCCGAGGGGGCGCGAGCAATCAGCCCCAGCATTTT
NA NA TRBJ1-2 TRBV7-2 CASSSTRSQSYGYTF TGTGCCAGCAGCTCTACCCGCTCACAGTCCTATGGCTACACCTTC
TRBD1 NA TRBJ1-5 TRBV19 CASSGDRVGNQPQHF TGTGCCAGTAGTGGGGACAGGGTCGGCAATCAGCCCCAGCATTTT
NA few TRBJ1-1 TRBV7-8 CASSLVGQAFF TGTGCCAGCAGCTTAGTGGGGCAAGCTTTCTTT
NA NA TRBJ2-2 TRBV6-5 CASSPDMTTGELFF TGTGCCAGCAGCCCTGACATGACCACCGGGGAGCTGTTTTTT
NA NA TRBJ2-7 TRBV7-9 CASTSGREAGEQYF TGTGCCAGCACCAGTGGTAGGGAGGCCGGCGAGCAGTACTTC
NA NA TRBJ2-1 TRBV19 CASSRTSSSYNEQFF TGTGCCAGTAGCCGAACTAGCAGCTCCTACAATGAGCAGTTCTTC
NA NA TRBJ2-2 TRBV5-1 CASSQQGTGELFF TGCGCCAGCAGCCAACAGGGTACCGGGGAGCTGTTTTTT
TRBD2 NA TRBJ2-3 TRBV5-1 CASSPGTSSSRTTDTQYF TGCGCCAGCAGCCCAGGGACTAGCTCCTCTCGAACCACAGATACGCAGTATTTT
NA NA TRBJ2-7 TRBV4-1 CASSQDEASPYEQYF TGCGCCAGCAGCCAAGATGAAGCTAGCCCCTACGAGCAGTACTTC
TRBD1 NA TRBJ1-1 TRBV7-9 CASSWTWGQGPDTEAFF TGTGCCAGCAGCTGGACCTGGGGACAGGGCCCGGACACTGAAGCTTTCTTT
NA NA TRBJ2-3 TRBV4-2 CASSQDPGTFTDTQYF TGTGCCAGCAGCCAAGACCCTGGGACATTCACAGATACGCAGTATTTT
NA NA TRBJ2-5 TRBV10-3 CASHSGGQETQYF TGTGCCAGCCACTCAGGGGGGCAAGAGACCCAGTACTTC
TRBD1 NA TRBJ1-5 TRBV6-5 CASSRGQGANQPQHF TGTGCCAGCAGCCGTGGACAGGGGGCGAATCAGCCCCAGCATTTT
NA NA TRBJ2-5 TRBV2 CASLRGSQETQYF TGTGCCAGCCTAAGGGGGTCCCAAGAGACCCAGTACTTC
TRBD2 NA TRBJ2-1 TRBV6-5 CASSYSTSGGGIEQFF TGTGCCAGCAGTTACTCGACTAGCGGGGGGGGGATTGAGCAGTTCTTC
NA once TRBJ2-7 TRBV7-2 CASSLGAGLTYEQYF TGTGCCAGCAGCTTAGGGGCAGGTCTAACTTACGAGCAGTACTTC
NA NA TRBJ2-7 TRBV7-9 CASSFVARQGGEQYF TGTGCCAGCAGCTTTGTTGCCAGGCAGGGGGGCGAGCAGTACTTC
NA NA TRBJ2-1 TRBV28 CASRSLSGSSSYNEQFF TGTGCCAGCAGATCGCTATCAGGTTCGAGCTCCTACAATGAGCAGTTCTTC
TRBD2 NA TRBJ2-2 TRBV6-4 CASSETSAGELFF TGTGCCAGCAGTGAGACTAGCGCCGGGGAGCTGTTTTTT
TRBD1 NA TRBJ2-2 TRBV5-1 CASSPGQGPNTGELFF TGCGCCAGCAGCCCGGGACAGGGTCCGAACACCGGGGAGCTGTTTTTT
TRBD1 NA TRBJ1-5 TRBV28 CASSLGQGVNQPQHF TGTGCCAGCAGCCTCGGACAGGGAGTCAATCAGCCCCAGCATTTT
TRBD1 NA TRBJ2-1 TRBV11-3 CASRKGQDREQFF TGTGCCAGCAGGAAAGGACAGGATCGGGAGCAGTTCTTC
NA NA TRBJ1-2 TRBV2 CASSFDSNYGYTF TGTGCCAGCAGCTTCGACAGCAACTATGGCTACACCTTC
TRBD1 NA TRBJ1-2 TRBV7-8 CASSHPRDRGIYGYTF TGTGCCAGCAGCCATCCCCGGGACAGGGGAATCTATGGCTACACCTTC
NA few TRBJ2-5 TRBV28 CASSLSGGAETQYF TGTGCCAGCAGTTTATCTGGGGGCGCGGAGACCCAGTACTTC
TRBD1 NA TRBJ1-2 TRBV27 CASRPTGVPGGYTF TGTGCCAGCAGACCTACAGGGGTACCCGGCGGCTACACCTTC